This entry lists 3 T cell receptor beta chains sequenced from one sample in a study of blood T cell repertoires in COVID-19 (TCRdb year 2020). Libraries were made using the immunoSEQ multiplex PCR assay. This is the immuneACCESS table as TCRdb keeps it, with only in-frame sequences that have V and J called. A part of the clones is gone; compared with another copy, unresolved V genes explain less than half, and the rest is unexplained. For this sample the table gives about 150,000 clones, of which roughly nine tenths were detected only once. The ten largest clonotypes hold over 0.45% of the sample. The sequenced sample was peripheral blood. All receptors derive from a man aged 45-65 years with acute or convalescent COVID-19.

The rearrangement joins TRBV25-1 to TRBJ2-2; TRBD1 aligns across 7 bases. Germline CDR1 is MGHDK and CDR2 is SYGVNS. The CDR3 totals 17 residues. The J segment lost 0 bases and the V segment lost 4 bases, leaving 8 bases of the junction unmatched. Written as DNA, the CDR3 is TGTGCCAGCAGTGGGGGGAAGGACAGGCCGAACACCGGGGAGCTGTTTTTT. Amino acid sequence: CASSGGKDRPNTGELFF.

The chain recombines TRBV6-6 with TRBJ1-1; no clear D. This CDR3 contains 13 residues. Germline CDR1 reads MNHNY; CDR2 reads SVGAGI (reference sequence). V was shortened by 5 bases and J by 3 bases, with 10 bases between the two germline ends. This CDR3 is CASSNRGDTEAFF. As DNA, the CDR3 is TGTGCCAGCAGTAACCGCGGGGACACTGAAGCTTTCTTT.

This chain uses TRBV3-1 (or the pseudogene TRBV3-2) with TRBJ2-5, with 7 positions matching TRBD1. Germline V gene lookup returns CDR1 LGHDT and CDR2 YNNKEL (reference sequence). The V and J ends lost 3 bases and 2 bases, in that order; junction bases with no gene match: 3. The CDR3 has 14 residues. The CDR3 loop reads CASSHLTGQETQYF. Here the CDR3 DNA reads TGTGCCAGCAGCCATCTGACAGGGCAAGAGACCCAGTACTTC.